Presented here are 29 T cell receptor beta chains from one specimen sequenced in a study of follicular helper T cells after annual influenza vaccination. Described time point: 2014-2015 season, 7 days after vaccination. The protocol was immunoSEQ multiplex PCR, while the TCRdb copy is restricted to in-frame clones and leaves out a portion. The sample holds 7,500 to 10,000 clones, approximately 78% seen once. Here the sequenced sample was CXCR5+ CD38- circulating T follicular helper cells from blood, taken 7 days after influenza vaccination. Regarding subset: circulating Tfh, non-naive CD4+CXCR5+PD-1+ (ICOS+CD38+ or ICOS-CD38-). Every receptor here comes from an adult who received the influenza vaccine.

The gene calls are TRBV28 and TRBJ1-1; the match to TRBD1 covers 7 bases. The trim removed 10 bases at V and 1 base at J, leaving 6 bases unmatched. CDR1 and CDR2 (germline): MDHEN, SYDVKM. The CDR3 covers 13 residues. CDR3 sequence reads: CATKGTANTEAFF. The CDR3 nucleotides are TGTGCCACCAAGGGGACAGCGAACACTGAAGCTTTCTTT.

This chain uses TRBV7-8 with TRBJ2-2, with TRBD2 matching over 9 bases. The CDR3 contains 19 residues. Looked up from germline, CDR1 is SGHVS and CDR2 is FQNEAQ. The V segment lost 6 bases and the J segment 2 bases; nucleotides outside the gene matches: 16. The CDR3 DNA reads TGTGCCAGCAGTAGGGGGGCATCGGCTAGCGGGGCTAACACCGGGGAGCTGTTTTTT. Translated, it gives CASSRGASASGANTGELFF.

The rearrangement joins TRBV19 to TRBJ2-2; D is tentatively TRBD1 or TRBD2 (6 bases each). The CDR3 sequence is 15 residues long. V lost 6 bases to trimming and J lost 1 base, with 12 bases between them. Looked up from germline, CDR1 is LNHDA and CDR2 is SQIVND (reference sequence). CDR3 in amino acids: CASRGGTRNTGELFF. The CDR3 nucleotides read TGTGCCAGTAGAGGCGGGACAAGGAACACCGGGGAGCTGTTTTTT.

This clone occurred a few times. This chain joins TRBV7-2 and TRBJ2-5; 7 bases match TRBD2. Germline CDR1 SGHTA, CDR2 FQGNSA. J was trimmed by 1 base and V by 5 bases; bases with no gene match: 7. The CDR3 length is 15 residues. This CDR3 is CASSLAASGQETQYF. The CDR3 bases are TGTGCCAGCAGCCTCGCGGCTAGCGGCCAAGAGACCCAGTACTTC.

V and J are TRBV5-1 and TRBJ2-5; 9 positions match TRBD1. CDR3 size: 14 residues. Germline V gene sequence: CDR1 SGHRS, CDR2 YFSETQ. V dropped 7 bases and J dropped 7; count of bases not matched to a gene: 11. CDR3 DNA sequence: TGCGCCAGCTCCCCTGTGACAGGGGGGGGGACCCAGTACTTC. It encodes CASSPVTGGGTQYF. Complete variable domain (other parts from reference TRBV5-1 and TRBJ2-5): KAGVTQTPRYLIKTRGQQVTLSCSPISGHRSVSWYQQTPGQGLQFLFEYFSETQRNKGNFPGRFSGRQFSNSRSEMNVSTLELGDSALYLCASSPVTGGGTQYFGPGTRLLVL.

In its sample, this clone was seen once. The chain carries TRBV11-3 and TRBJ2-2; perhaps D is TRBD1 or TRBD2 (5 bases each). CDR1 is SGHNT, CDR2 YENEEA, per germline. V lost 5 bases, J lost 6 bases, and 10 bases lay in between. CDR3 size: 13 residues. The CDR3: CASSPTGPGELFF. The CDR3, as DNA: TGTGCCAGCAGCCCGACGGGGCCCGGGGAGCTGTTTTTT.

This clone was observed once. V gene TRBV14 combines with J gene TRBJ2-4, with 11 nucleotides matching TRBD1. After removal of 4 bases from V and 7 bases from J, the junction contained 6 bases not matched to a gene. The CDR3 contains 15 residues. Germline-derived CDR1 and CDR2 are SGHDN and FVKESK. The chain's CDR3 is CASSRPGTGGNIQYF. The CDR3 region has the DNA TGTGCCAGCAGCCGCCCTGGGACAGGGGGGAACATTCAGTACTTC.

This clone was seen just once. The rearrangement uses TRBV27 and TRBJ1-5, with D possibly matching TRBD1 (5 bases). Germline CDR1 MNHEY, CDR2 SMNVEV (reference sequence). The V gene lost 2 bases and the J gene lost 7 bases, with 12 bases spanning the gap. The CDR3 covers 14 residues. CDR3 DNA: TGTGCCAGCAGTTTAAGAGGGGAAGGGCAGCCCCAGCATTTT. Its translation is CASSLRGEGQPQHF.

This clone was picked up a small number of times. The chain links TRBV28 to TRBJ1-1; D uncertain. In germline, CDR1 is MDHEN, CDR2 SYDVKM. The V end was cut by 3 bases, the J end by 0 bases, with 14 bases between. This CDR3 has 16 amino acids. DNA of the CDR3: TGTGCCAGCAGTTTCTTCAACGGCCGGATGAACACTGAAGCTTTCTTT. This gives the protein CASSFFNGRMNTEAFF.

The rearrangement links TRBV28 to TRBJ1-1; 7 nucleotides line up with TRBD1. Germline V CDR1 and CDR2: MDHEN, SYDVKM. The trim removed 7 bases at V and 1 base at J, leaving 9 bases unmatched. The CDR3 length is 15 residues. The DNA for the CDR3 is TGTGCCAGCACCGAAGCCGGGACAGAGAACACTGAAGCTTTCTTT. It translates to CASTEAGTENTEAFF.

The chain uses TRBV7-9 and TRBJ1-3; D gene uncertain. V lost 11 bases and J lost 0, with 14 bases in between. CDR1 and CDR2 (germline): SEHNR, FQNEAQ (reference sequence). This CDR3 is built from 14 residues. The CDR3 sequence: CAVGPASSGNTIYF. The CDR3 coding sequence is TGTGCCGTAGGACCGGCCTCCTCTGGAAACACCATATATTTT.

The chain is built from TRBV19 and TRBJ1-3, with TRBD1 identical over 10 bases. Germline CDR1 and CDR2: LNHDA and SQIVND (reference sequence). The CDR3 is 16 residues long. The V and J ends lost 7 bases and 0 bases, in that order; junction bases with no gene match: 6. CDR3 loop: CASKAGQGSSGNTIYF. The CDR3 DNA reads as TGTGCCAGTAAGGCGGGACAGGGGAGCTCTGGAAACACCATATATTTT.

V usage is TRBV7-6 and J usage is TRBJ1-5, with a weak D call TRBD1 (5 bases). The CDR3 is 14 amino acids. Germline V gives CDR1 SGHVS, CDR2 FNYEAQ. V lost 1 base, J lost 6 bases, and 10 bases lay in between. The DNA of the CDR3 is TGTGCCAGCAGCTTAGTGGCAGGGCGTCAGCCCCAGCATTTT. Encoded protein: CASSLVAGRQPQHF. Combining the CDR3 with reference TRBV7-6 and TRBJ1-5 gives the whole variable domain GAGVSQSPRYKVTKRGQDVALRCDPISGHVSLYWYRQALGQGPEFLTYFNYEAQQDKSGLPNDRFSAERPEGSISTLTIQRTEQRDSAMYRCASSLVAGRQPQHFGDGTRLSIL.

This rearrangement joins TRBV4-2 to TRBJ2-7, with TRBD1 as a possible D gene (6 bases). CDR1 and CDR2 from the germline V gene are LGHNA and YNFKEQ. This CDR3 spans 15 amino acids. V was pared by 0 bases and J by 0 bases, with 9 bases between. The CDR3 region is CASSQETGPSYEQYF. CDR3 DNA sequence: TGTGCCAGCAGCCAAGAGACAGGACCCTCCTACGAGCAGTACTTC.

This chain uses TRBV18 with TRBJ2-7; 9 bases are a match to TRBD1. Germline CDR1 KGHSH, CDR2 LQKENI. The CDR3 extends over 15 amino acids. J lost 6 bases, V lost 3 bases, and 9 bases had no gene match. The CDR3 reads CASSPRTGASPEQYF. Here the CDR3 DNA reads TGTGCCAGCTCACCTCGGACAGGGGCGTCCCCCGAGCAGTACTTC. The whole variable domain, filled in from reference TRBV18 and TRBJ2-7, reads NAGVMQNPRHLVRRRGQEARLRCSPMKGHSHVYWYRQLPEEGLKFMVYLQKENIIDESGMPKERFSAEFPKEGPSILRIQQVVRGDSAAYFCASSPRTGASPEQYFGPGTRLTVT.

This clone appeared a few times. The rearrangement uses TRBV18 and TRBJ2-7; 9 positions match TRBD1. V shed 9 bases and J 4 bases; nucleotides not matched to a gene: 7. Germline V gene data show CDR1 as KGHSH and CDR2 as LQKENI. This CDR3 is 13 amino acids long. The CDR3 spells CASHGTGTYEQYF. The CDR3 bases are TGTGCCAGTCACGGGACAGGGACTTACGAGCAGTACTTC.

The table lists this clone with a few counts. CDR3 amino acids: CASSPRGGHEQYF. CDR3 DNA: TGTGCCAGCAGCCCGAGGGGGGGGCACGAGCAGTACTTC. V gene TRBV14 combines with J gene TRBJ2-7, with D maybe TRBD2 (7 bases). This CDR3 region has 13 residues. Germline assignment: CDR1 SGHDN and CDR2 FVKESK. Trimming shortened V by 4 bases and J by 5 bases, and 12 bases separated the two germline ends.

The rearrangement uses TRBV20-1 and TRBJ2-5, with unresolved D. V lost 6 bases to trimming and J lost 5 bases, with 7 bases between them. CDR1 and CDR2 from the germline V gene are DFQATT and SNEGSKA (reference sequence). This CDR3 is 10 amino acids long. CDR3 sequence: CSARLETQYF. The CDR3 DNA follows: TGCAGTGCCAGACTGGAGACCCAGTACTTC.

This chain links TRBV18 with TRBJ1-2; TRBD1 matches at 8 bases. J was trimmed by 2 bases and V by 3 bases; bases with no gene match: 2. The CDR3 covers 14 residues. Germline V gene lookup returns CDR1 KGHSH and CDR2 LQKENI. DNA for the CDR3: TGTGCCAGCTCACCGGGACAGGCAAACTATGGCTACACCTTC. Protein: CASSPGQANYGYTF.

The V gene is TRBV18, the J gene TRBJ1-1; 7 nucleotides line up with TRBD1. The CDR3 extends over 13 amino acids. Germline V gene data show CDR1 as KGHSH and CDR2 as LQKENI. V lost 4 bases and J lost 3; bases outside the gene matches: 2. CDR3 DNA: TGTGCCAGCTCACTGGGGACAGACACTGAAGCTTTCTTT. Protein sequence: CASSLGTDTEAFF.

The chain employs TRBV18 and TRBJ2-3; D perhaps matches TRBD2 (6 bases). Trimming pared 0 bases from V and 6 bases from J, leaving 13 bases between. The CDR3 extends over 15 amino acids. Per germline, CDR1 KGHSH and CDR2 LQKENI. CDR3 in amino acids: CASSPPVSGADTQYF. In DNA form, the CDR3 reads TGTGCCAGCTCACCACCAGTTAGCGGAGCGGATACGCAGTATTTT.

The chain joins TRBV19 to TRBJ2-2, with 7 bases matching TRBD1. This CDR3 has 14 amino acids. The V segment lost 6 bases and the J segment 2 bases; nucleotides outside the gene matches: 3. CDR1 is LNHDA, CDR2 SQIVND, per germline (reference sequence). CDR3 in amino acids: CASRRDSNTGELFF. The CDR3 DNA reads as TGTGCCAGTAGGAGGGACAGTAACACCGGGGAGCTGTTTTTT.

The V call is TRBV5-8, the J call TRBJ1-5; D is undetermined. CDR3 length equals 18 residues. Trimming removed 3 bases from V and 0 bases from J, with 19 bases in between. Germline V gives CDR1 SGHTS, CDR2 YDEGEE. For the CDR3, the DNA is TGTGCCAGCAGCTCCTTACCGGCGGGAATTGATAGCAATCAGCCCCAGCATTTT. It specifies CASSSLPAGIDSNQPQHF.

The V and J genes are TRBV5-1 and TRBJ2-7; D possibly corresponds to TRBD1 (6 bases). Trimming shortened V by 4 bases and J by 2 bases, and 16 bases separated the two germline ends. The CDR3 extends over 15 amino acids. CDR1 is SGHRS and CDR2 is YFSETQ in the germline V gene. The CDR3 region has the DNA TGCGCCAGCAGCCCGGACAGTTTGAGAACCTACGAGCAGTACTTC. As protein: CASSPDSLRTYEQYF.

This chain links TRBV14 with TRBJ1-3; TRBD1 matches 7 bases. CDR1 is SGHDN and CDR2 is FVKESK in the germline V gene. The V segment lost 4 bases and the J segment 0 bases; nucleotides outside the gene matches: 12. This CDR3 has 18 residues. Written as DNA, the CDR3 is TGTGCCAGCAGCCTCCGACAGGGAGGGTTGTCCTCTGGAAACACCATATATTTT. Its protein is CASSLRQGGLSSGNTIYF.

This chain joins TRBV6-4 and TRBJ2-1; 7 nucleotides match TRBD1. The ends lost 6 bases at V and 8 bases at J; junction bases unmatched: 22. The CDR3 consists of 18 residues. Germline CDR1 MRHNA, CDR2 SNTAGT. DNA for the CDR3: TGTGCCAGCAGCCGACAGGGTGGTCCCCTAAGGACCATTCATGAGCAGTTCTTC. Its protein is CASSRQGGPLRTIHEQFF.

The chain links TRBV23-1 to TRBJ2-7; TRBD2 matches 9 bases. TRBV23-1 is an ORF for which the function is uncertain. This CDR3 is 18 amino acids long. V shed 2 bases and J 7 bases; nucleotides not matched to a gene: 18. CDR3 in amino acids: CASSQRIAGAPGVGEQYF. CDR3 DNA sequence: TGCGCCAGCAGTCAACGGATAGCGGGAGCCCCCGGGGTAGGTGAGCAGTACTTC.

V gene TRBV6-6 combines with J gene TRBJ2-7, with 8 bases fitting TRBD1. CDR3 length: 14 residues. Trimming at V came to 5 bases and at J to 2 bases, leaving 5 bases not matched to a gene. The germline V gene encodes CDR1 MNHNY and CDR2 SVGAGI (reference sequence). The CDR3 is CASSDPGQAYEQYF. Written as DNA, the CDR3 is TGTGCCAGCAGTGACCCGGGACAGGCCTACGAGCAGTACTTC.

CDR3: CAIRPTDLNTEAFF. CDR3 nucleotides: TGTGCCATCAGGCCGACCGATTTGAACACTGAAGCTTTCTTT. This sequence joins TRBV10-3 and TRBJ1-1; no clear D. The CDR3 is made up of 14 amino acids. CDR1 is ENHRY and CDR2 is SYGVKD in the germline V gene. V was trimmed by 6 bases and J by 0 bases, leaving 11 bases between them.